Each of the 17 T cell receptor beta chains below was sequenced from the same sample in a study of cytotoxic CD8 clonotypes in ibrutinib-treated CLL. The protocol was immunoSEQ multiplex PCR, while the TCRdb copy is restricted to in-frame clones and leaves out a portion. This sample yields some 200,000 clones, of which around 70% are seen a single time; about an eighth belongs to the top ten. Sequencing was performed on PBMCs, taken after 24 months of ibrutinib treatment. The receptors derive from a human donor with chronic lymphocytic leukemia.

This clone was counted only a few times. This sequence joins TRBV18 and TRBJ1-2; 8 positions agree with TRBD1. With 3 bases clipped from V and 8 bases from J, the junction kept 5 bases outside the gene matches. This CDR3 spans 13 amino acids. CDR1 KGHSH and CDR2 LQKENI come from the germline V gene. CDR3 coding DNA: TGTGCCAGCTCACCGGACAGGGTGGGCGGCTACACCTTC. It yields the protein CASSPDRVGGYTF.

The chain recombines TRBV25-1 with TRBJ2-1; TRBD2 matches 13 bases. In germline, CDR1 is MGHDK, CDR2 SYGVNS. Unmatched junction bases numbered 6, after V lost 3 bases and J lost 4 bases. The CDR3 is made up of 17 amino acids. The CDR3 spells CASSDFGLAGAYNEQFF. CDR3 nucleotides: TGTGCCAGCAGTGACTTTGGACTAGCGGGAGCATACAATGAGCAGTTCTTC.

CDR3 in DNA: TGTGCCAGCAGACCGGGACCGATGGGAACTAACTATGGCTACACCTTC. Amino acid sequence: CASRPGPMGTNYGYTF. The chain is built from TRBV5-6 and TRBJ1-2, with a tentative D call TRBD1 (5 bases). CDR1 is SGHDT and CDR2 is YYEEEE in the germline V gene. The ends were cut back, 5 bases at V and 0 bases at J, with 17 bases in the middle. The CDR3 has 16 amino acids.

The gene calls are TRBV4-2 and TRBJ1-2; no clear D. The germline CDR1 and CDR2 sequences are LGHNA and YNFKEQ. The CDR3 loop spans 12 amino acids. V was pared by 0 bases and J by 6 bases, with 5 bases between. The CDR3 DNA follows: TGTGCCAGCAGCCAAGACGACAATGGCTACACCTTC. Translated: CASSQDDNGYTF.

The DNA for the CDR3 is TGTGCTAGTGGCTTCCAGACTAGCGCGGAGACCCAGTACTTC. It translates to CASGFQTSAETQYF. The chain has TRBV12-5 and TRBJ2-5; 8 positions match TRBD2. The germline V gene encodes CDR1 LGHNT and CDR2 FRNRAP. The CDR3 runs to 14 residues. V trimming: 6 bases; J trimming: 5 bases; junction bases outside the gene matches: 8.

The chain couples TRBV4-2 to TRBJ2-6, with D unresolved. V was trimmed by 2 bases and J by 0 bases, leaving 8 bases between them. Germline V CDR1 and CDR2: LGHNA, YNFKEQ. CDR3 size: 16 residues. CDR3: CASSQQVISGANVLTF. CDR3 sequence (DNA): TGTGCCAGCAGCCAACAGGTTATCTCTGGGGCCAACGTCCTGACTTTC.

This chain connects TRBV7-9 to TRBJ1-2; 8 nucleotides line up with TRBD1. Losses at the gene ends were 6 bases for V and 3 bases for J; bases not matched to a gene: 3. Germline loops: CDR1 SEHNR, CDR2 FQNEAQ (reference sequence). This CDR3 has 13 residues. DNA for the CDR3: TGTGCCAGCAGGATGACAGGGGACTATGGCTACACCTTC. Translation: CASRMTGDYGYTF.

The chain links TRBV9 to TRBJ2-2; 9 nucleotides agree with TRBD2. In germline, CDR1 is SGDLS, CDR2 YYNGEE. With 4 bases clipped from V and 1 base from J, the junction kept 2 bases outside the gene matches. There are 15 residues in the CDR3. CDR3 residues: CASSNSGRNTGELFF. CDR3 nucleotide sequence: TGTGCCAGCAGCAATAGCGGGAGGAACACCGGGGAGCTGTTTTTT.

This clone occurred once. The chain has TRBV14 and TRBJ2-2; D is unclear. The CDR3 has 13 residues. CDR1 SGHDN and CDR2 FVKESK come from the germline V gene. Trimming removed 6 bases from V and 1 base from J, with 6 bases in between. This CDR3 reads CASSGQNTGELFF. CDR3 bases: TGTGCCAGCAGTGGCCAGAACACCGGGGAGCTGTTTTTT.

This clone has more than one count but fewer than ten. This chain joins TRBV10-2 and TRBJ1-2; D is unclear. The germline V gene encodes CDR1 WSHSY and CDR2 SAAADI. V was trimmed by 4 bases and J by 5 bases, leaving 11 bases between them. The CDR3 is made up of 13 amino acids. The CDR3 protein is CASSVRGGYGYTF. The CDR3 coding sequence is TGCGCCAGCAGTGTCCGGGGAGGATATGGCTACACCTTC.

The rearrangement uses TRBV4-3 and TRBJ1-4; no reliable D call. Germline CDR1 LGHNA, CDR2 YSLEER. The CDR3 spans 15 residues. The V and J ends lost 5 bases and 3 bases respectively, with 13 bases between them. For the CDR3, the DNA is TGCGCCAGCAGCTCTCAATTTGGGTCTAATGAAAAACTGTTTTTT. It specifies CASSSQFGSNEKLFF.

This chain connects TRBV7-9 to TRBJ2-5, with 10 bases that match TRBD1. Germline CDR1 and CDR2: SEHNR and FQNEAQ (reference sequence). The CDR3 runs to 15 residues. J was trimmed by 5 bases and V by 1 base; bases with no gene match: 4. The DNA of the CDR3 is TGTGCCAGCAGCTTAGTGACAGGGGGCTGGGAGACCCAGTACTTC. Its translation: CASSLVTGGWETQYF. Looking up the rest from reference TRBV7-9 and TRBJ2-5 gives the full variable domain: DTGVSQNPRHKITKRGQNVTFRCDPISEHNRLYWYRQTLGQGPEFLTYFQNEAQLEKSRLLSDRFSAERPKGSFSTLEIQRTEQGDSAMYLCASSLVTGGWETQYFGPGTRLLVL.

To note about this clone: In the same sample, other DNA sequences code for this CDR3. The J gene is TRBJ2-3, the V gene TRBV30; no definite D call. The CDR3 runs 12 residues. V lost 0 bases and J 3 bases, leaving 4 bases between the germline ends. Germline V gene sequence: CDR1 GTSNPN, CDR2 SVGIG (reference sequence). The CDR3 is CAWSVGTDTQYF. In nucleotides, the CDR3 is TGTGCCTGGAGTGTGGGGACAGATACGCAGTATTTT.

V usage is TRBV9 and J usage is TRBJ1-1, with TRBD1 identical over 7 bases. CDR3 length: 15 residues. Losses at the gene ends were 0 bases for V and 1 base for J; bases not matched to a gene: 3. Per the germline V gene, CDR1 is SGDLS and CDR2 is YYNGEE. CDR3 sequence (DNA): TGTGCCAGCAGCGTAGGATCAGGGGGGAACACTGAAGCTTTCTTT. Its translation is CASSVGSGGNTEAFF.

The chain is built from TRBV29-1 and TRBJ1-3; possibly TRBD1 for D (5 bases). Trimming cost V 3 bases and J 4 bases, with 7 bases left between them. Germline-derived CDR1 and CDR2 are SQVTM and ANQGSEA. The CDR3 has 12 amino acids. The CDR3 DNA is TGCAGCGTTGAGACAGTCGGAAACACCATATATTTT. This sequence encodes CSVETVGNTIYF. Full variable domain (rest looked up from reference TRBV29-1 and TRBJ1-3): SAVISQKPSRDICQRGTSLTIQCQVDSQVTMMFWYRQQPGQSLTLIATANQGSEATYESGFVIDKFPISRPNLTFSTLTVSNMSPEDSSIYLCSVETVGNTIYFGEGSWLTVV.

This chain uses TRBV28 with TRBJ2-7; TRBD2 is a possible D gene (7 bases). Germline V lookup: CDR1 MDHEN, CDR2 SYDVKM. Trimming removed 1 base at V and 2 bases at J, with 12 bases between. The CDR3 contains 15 residues. CDR3 region: CASSLLGGPTYEQYF. CDR3 DNA sequence: TGTGCCAGCAGTTTATTGGGGGGGCCAACCTACGAGCAGTACTTC.

This clone was seen only a few times. The chain has TRBV18 and TRBJ1-2; 8 bases agree with TRBD1. Trimming cost V 4 bases and J 3 bases; bases outside gene matches: 7. Germline V gives CDR1 KGHSH, CDR2 LQKENI. This CDR3 has 15 residues. The chain's CDR3 is CASSQTTGVYYGYTF. The CDR3 DNA reads TGTGCCAGCTCACAGACGACAGGGGTTTACTATGGCTACACCTTC.